The 2 T cell receptor beta chains below were found in one sample sequenced in a study of control samples from healthy donors and cancer patients. Profiling relied on immunoSEQ multiplex PCR, and the TCRdb table lists in-frame clones only, not all of them. The repertoire has 75,000 to 100,000 clones, just over 85% of them found once; the top ten carry around an eighth. The specimen was blood. Receptors were obtained from a young man in good health.

The chain recombines TRBV5-1 with TRBJ2-3; D gene uncertain. V lost 3 bases, J lost 2 bases, and 1 base lay in between. CDR1 is SGHRS, CDR2 YFSETQ, per germline. The CDR3 loop spans 11 amino acids. CDR3 in DNA: TGCGCCAGCAGCTCCACAGATACGCAGTATTTT. This encodes CASSSTDTQYF.

The chain couples TRBV7-9 to TRBJ1-3; TRBD1 agrees at 7 bases. Trimming at V came to 8 bases and at J to 4 bases, leaving 2 bases not matched to a gene. CDR1 is SEHNR, CDR2 FQNEAQ, per germline (reference sequence). This CDR3 has 12 amino acids. CDR3 DNA: TGTGCCAGCGGGACAGCCGGAAACACCATATATTTT. Translating gives CASGTAGNTIYF.